Here is one T cell receptor beta chain with its context. Its antigen is currently unknown. The data are from a study of T cell repertoires in cytomegalovirus infection. The study's findings and limits: CMV-specific HLA-C-restricted TCR beta clonotypes dominated the ex vivo response.

The V gene's germline CDR1 is SEHNR and CDR2 FQNEAQ (reference sequence). Trimming pared 5 bases from V and 0 bases from J, leaving 8 bases between. The CDR3 contains 14 residues. A single record per CDR3 protein comes from TCRdb applying MiXCR to the reads. The repertoire holds approximately 260,000 distinct CDR3 sequences, with about a sixth as singletons. The chain couples TRBV7-9 to TRBJ1-5; D remains ambiguous. Sequenced material: CD8+ T cells from PBMCs. The source is a human donor in good health (CMV status not recorded). Some clones in this sample may be carry-over from other donors' samples. CDR3 amino acids: CASSRLDSNQPQHF. Here the CDR3 DNA reads TGTGCCAGCAGCAGACTCGATAGCAATCAGCCCCAGCATTTT.